This TCR beta chain was found in a study of T cell responses to AZD1222 COVID-19 vaccine. Regarding the study as a whole: CD4 TCRs covered the whole spike, strongest at regions 160-218 and 743-854. No repertoire was sampled before or during the peak T cell response, only after it. Females outnumbered males among donors, who were mostly white British; clonal diversity was possibly underestimated.

The CDR3 contains 15 residues. V was trimmed by 0 bases and J by 0 bases, leaving 8 bases between them. The germline V gene has CDR1 SGHRS and CDR2 YFSETQ. The protocol was immunoSEQ multiplex PCR, while the TCRdb copy is restricted to in-frame clones and leaves out a portion. Among around 65,000 clones, around four fifths were seen once, and the ten largest hold 25%. About this clone: Its antigen is currently unknown.

Pooled together were second doses at about 4 or about 12 weeks. The sample consisted of peripheral blood, taken 28 days after the second AZD1222 dose. This TCR derives from an adult who received the AZD1222 COVID-19 vaccine. The chain is built from TRBV5-1 and TRBJ2-3; unclear D gene. The CDR3 DNA follows: TGCGCCAGCAGCTTGGGCACAGCTAGCACAGATACGCAGTATTTT. It is translated as CASSLGTASTDTQYF.